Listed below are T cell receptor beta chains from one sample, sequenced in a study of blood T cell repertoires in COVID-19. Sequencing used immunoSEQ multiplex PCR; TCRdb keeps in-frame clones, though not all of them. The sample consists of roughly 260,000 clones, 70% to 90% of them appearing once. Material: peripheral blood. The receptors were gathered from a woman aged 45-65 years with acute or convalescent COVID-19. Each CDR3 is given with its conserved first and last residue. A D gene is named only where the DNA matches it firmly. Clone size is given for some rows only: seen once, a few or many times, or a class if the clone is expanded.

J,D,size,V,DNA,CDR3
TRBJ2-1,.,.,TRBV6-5,TGTGCCAGCAGTTCTCAGGGTGTCGCCTACAATGAGCAGTTCTTC,CASSSQGVAYNEQFF
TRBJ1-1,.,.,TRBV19,TGTGCCAGTAGTATTGACAGGAGAACCCCCCAGAACACTGAAGCTTTCTTT,CASSIDRRTPQNTEAFF
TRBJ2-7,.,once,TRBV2,TGTGCCAGCAGGGACCCAGGGGTCGAGCAGTACTTC,CASRDPGVEQYF
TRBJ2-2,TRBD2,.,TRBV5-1,TGCGCCAGCAGCTTGGGAGCGGGAGGGAACACCGGGGAGCTGTTTTTT,CASSLGAGGNTGELFF
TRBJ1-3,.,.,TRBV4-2,TGTGCCAGCAGCCAAGATTCTTACGGAGGAGGAAACACCATATATTTT,CASSQDSYGGGNTIYF
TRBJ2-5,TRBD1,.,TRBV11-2,TGTGCCAGCAGCTTAGACAGGGGGTACCAAGAGACCCAGTACTTC,CASSLDRGYQETQYF
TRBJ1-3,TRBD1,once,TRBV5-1,TGCGCCAGCAGCGGCGGGACAGCTGGAAACACCATATATTTT,CASSGGTAGNTIYF
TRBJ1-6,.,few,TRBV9,TGTGCCAGCAGCGTAGGCCTGCCTGGAGGTTCACCCCTCCACTTT,CASSVGLPGGSPLHF
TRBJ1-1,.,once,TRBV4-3,TGCGCCAGCAGCCAAGACGCGATGAACACTGAAGCTTTCTTT,CASSQDAMNTEAFF
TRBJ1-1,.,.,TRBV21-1,TGTGCCAGCAGCCTACGACAGGGGACGAACACTGAAGCTTTCTTT,CASSLRQGTNTEAFF
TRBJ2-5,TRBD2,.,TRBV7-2,TGTGCCAGCAGCCAGGGGAGCGGGAGCGGGGCCGAGACCCAGTACTTC,CASSQGSGSGAETQYF
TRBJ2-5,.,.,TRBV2,TGTGCCAGCCAAAACGGGAACGATGGGACCCAGTACTTC,CASQNGNDGTQYF
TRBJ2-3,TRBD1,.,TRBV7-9,TGTGCCAGCAGCATTACAGGGGGTAGAGCCACAGATACGCAGTATTTT,CASSITGGRATDTQYF
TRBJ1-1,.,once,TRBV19,TGTGCCAGTAGTCCTAGCACGGGGGTCAACACTGAAGCTTTCTTT,CASSPSTGVNTEAFF
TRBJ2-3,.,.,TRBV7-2,TGTGCCAGCAGCTTAAGGGGTACTAGCTTCTCTAGCACAGATACGCAGTATTTT,CASSLRGTSFSSTDTQYF
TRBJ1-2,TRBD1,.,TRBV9,TGTGCCAGCAGCGACCCGGGACAGTCGAACTATGGCTACACCTTC,CASSDPGQSNYGYTF
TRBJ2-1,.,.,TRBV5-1,TGCGCCAGCAGCTCAAATCCAGGGCCCGTAAATTACAATGAGCAGTTCTTC,CASSSNPGPVNYNEQFF
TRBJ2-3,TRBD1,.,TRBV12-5,TGTGCTAGTGGTACGGGACAGCCCACAGATACGCAGTATTTT,CASGTGQPTDTQYF
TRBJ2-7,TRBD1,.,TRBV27,TGTGCCAGCAGTCTTACTTCCCACCCTCGGGACAGCTCCTACGAGCAGTACTTC,CASSLTSHPRDSSYEQYF
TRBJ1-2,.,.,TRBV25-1,TGTGCCAGCAGTGAATACACAGTGAACTATGGCTACACCTTC,CASSEYTVNYGYTF
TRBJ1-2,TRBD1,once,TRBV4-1,TGCGCCAGCAGCGATACAGGGGGCCGGGACTATGGCTACACCTTC,CASSDTGGRDYGYTF
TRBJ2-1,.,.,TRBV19,TGTGCCAGTAGTATAGGAATCGGCGGATACGTCCACAATGAGCAGTTCTTC,CASSIGIGGYVHNEQFF
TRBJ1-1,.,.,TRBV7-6,TGTGCCAGCAGCTTAGGGGGAGGAACTGAAGCTTTCTTT,CASSLGGGTEAFF
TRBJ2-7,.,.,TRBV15,TGTGCCACCAGCAGAGGCCAGGGCCTCTCCTACGAGCAGTACTTC,CATSRGQGLSYEQYF
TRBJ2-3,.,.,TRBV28,TGTGCCAGCAGTCCCCGGTCAGATACGCAGTATTTT,CASSPRSDTQYF
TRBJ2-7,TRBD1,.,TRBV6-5,TGTGCCAGCAGTCCTAGGACAGGCTACTACGAGCAGTACTTC,CASSPRTGYYEQYF
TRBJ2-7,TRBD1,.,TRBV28,TGTGCCAGCTTCCCCTCCGGGACAGCGACCTACGAGCAGTACTTC,CASFPSGTATYEQYF
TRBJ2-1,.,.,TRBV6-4,TGTGCCAGCAGTGAGTTCGCGGCAATCTCCTACAATGAGCAGTTCTTC,CASSEFAAISYNEQFF
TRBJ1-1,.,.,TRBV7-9,TGTGCCAGCAGCCTTCTACAGATTACGAACACTGAAGCTTTCTTT,CASSLLQITNTEAFF
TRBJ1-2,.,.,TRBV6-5,TGTGCCAGCAGGACTCCCGGGGGAGCCGTGTATGGCTACACCTTC,CASRTPGGAVYGYTF
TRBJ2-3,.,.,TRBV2,TGTGCCAGCAGTGAAGGTTGGGGGGGCACAGATACGCAGTATTTT,CASSEGWGGTDTQYF
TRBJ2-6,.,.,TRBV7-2,TGTGCCAGCTCTCCTGGGGCCAACGTCCTGACTTTC,CASSPGANVLTF
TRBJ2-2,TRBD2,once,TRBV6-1,TGTGCCAGCAGTGAGTTAGCGGGAGACACCGGGGAGCTGTTTTTT,CASSELAGDTGELFF
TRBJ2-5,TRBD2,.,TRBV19,TGTGCCAGTAGTATTAGAAGTAGCTCGGGAGGGCTGAAAGAGACCCAGTACTTC,CASSIRSSSGGLKETQYF
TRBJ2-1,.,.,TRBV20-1,TGCAGTGCTAGTATGGGGGCCTCCTACAATGAGCAGTTCTTC,CSASMGASYNEQFF
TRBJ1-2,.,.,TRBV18,TGTGCCAGCTCACCAGGGCAGGGCGTCGGGAGTAACTATGGCTACACCTTC,CASSPGQGVGSNYGYTF
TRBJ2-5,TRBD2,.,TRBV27,TGTGCCAGCAGTCCCCGGCGGGGAGGGCCTCGGGAAGAGACCCAGTACTTC,CASSPRRGGPREETQYF
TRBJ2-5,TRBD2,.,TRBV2,TGTGCCAGCACAGGACTAGCGGGAGATGGGACCCAGTACTTC,CASTGLAGDGTQYF
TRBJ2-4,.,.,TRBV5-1,TGCGCCAGCAGCTTGGGACTAGCCAAAAACATTCAGTACTTC,CASSLGLAKNIQYF
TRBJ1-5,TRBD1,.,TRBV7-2,TGTGCCAGCAGTTTGACAGGGAGCAATCAGCCCCAGCATTTT,CASSLTGSNQPQHF
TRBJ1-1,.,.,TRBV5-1,TGCGCCAGCAGCATGACAGGTCTGAACACTGAAGCTTTCTTT,CASSMTGLNTEAFF
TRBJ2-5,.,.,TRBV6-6,TGTGCCAGCAGTCGCCAACAACCTACCCAGTACTTC,CASSRQQPTQYF
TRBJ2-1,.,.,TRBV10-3,TGTGCCATCAGTGAGGGGATATTAGCGGACCACCATGAGCAGTTCTTC,CAISEGILADHHEQFF
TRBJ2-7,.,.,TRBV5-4,TGTGCCAGCAGCTTGGCCGCTTTCGGGAGTCCTGGCGAGCAGTACTTC,CASSLAAFGSPGEQYF
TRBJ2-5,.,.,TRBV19,TGTGCCAGTAGTAGCGGTGGGGGGTTCACAGAGACCCAGTACTTC,CASSSGGGFTETQYF
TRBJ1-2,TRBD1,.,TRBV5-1,TGCGCCAGCAGCAGAACGGGACAGGGGGCCCTTTTTAGCTATGGCTACACCTTC,CASSRTGQGALFSYGYTF
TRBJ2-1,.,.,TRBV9,TGTGCCAGCAGCGTATTTAGCGTAAGCTCCTACAATGAGCAGTTCTTC,CASSVFSVSSYNEQFF
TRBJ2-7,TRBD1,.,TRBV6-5,TGTGCCAGCATTCCAGGGACAGGGCCGTACGAGCAGTACTTC,CASIPGTGPYEQYF
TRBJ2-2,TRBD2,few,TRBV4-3,TGCGCCAGCAGACCGGGACTAGTGAATACCGGGGAGCTGTTTTTT,CASRPGLVNTGELFF
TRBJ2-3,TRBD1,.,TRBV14,TGTGCCAGCAGCCCCACGGGACAGGGAACGCAGTATTTT,CASSPTGQGTQYF
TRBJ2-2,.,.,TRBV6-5,TGTGCCAGCACCCTCTCTCCGGGGATCGGGGAGCTGTTTTTT,CASTLSPGIGELFF
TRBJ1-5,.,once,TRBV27,TGTGCCAGCAGTCCTAAGAGTTATAGCAATCAGCCCCAGCATTTT,CASSPKSYSNQPQHF
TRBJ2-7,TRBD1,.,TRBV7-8,TGTGCCAGCAGCGGGCGGACAGGGGGAGGTTACGAGCAGTACTTC,CASSGRTGGGYEQYF
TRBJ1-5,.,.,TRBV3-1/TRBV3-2,TGTGCCAGCAGCCAAGATGGCGGCTATCAGCCCCAGCATTTT,CASSQDGGYQPQHF